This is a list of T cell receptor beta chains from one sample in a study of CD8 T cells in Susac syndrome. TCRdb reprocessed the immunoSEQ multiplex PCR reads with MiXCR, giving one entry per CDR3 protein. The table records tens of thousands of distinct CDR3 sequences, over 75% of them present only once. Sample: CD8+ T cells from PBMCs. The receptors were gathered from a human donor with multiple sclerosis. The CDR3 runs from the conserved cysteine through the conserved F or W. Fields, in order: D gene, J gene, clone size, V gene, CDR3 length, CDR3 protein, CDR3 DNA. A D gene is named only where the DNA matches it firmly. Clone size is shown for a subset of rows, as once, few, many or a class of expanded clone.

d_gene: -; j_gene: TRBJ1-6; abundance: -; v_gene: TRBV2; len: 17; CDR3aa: CASTYLAPSLYNSPLHF; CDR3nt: TGTGCCAGCACGTACTTGGCCCCGAGCCTGTATAATTCACCCCTCCACTTT
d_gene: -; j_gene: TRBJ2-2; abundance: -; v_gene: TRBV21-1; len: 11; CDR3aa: CASKGNGELFF; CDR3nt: TGTGCCAGCAAGGGGAACGGGGAGCTGTTTTTT
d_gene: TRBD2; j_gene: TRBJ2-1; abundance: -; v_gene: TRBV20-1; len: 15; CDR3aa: CSAEGTSGGQKEQFF; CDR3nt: TGCAGTGCGGAAGGGACTAGCGGGGGTCAGAAAGAGCAGTTCTTC
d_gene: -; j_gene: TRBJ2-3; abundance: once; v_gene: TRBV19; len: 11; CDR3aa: CASKGGDTQYF; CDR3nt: TGTGCCAGTAAGGGCGGAGATACGCAGTATTTT
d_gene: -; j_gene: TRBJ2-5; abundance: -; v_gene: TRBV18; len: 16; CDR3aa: CASSPEGLTYQETQYF; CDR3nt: TGTGCCAGCTCACCGGAGGGACTCACGTACCAAGAGACCCAGTACTTC
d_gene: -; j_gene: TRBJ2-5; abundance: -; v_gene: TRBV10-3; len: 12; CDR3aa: CAISESLETQYF; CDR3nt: TGTGCCATCAGTGAGTCGCTTGAGACCCAGTACTTC
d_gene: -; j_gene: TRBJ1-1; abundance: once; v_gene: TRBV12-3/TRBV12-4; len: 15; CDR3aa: CASSGVGRMNTEAFF; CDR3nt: TGTGCCAGCAGTGGGGTCGGACGGATGAACACTGAAGCTTTCTTT
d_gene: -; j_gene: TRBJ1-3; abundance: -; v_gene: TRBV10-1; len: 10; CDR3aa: CASSVPAIYF; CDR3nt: TGCGCCAGCAGTGTCCCAGCCATATATTTT
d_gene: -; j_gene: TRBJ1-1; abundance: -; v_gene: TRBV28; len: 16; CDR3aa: CASSLAPAFMNTEAFF; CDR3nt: TGTGCCAGCAGTTTGGCGCCGGCTTTTATGAACACTGAAGCTTTCTTT
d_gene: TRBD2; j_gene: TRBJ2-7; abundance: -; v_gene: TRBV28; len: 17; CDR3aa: CASSLEGGTAGAYEQYF; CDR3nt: TGTGCCAGCAGTTTGGAGGGAGGGACGGCGGGAGCCTACGAGCAGTACTTC
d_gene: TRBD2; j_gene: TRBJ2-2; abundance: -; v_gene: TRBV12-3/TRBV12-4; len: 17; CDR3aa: CASSLGGLAVNTGELFF; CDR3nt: TGTGCCAGCAGTTTAGGAGGGCTAGCGGTTAACACCGGGGAGCTGTTTTTT
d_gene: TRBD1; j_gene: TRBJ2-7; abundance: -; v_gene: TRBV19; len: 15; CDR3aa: CASSTRQGRGHEQYF; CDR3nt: TGTGCCAGTAGTACGCGACAGGGACGAGGGCACGAGCAGTACTTC
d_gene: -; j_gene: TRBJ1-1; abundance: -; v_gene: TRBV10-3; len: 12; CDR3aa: CAIRPQGSEAFF; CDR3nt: TGTGCCATCAGGCCACAGGGCAGTGAAGCTTTCTTT
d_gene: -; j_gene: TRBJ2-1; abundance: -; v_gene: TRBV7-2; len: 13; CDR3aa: CASSFGLRNEQFF; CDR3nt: TGTGCCAGCAGCTTCGGACTGCGCAATGAGCAGTTCTTC
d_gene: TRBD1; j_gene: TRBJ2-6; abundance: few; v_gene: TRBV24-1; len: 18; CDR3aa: CATSDPDRESSGANVLTF; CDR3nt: TGTGCCACCAGTGATCCCGACAGGGAAAGCTCTGGGGCCAACGTCCTGACTTTC
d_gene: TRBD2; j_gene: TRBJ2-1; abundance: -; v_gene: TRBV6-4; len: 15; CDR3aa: CASSPTSGGRGEQFF; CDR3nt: TGTGCCAGCAGTCCTACTAGCGGGGGCCGGGGTGAGCAGTTCTTC
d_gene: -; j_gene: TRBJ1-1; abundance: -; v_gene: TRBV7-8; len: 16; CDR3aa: CASSLGSRLRGTEAFF; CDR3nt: TGTGCCAGCAGCTTAGGTAGCCGACTGAGGGGCACTGAAGCTTTCTTT
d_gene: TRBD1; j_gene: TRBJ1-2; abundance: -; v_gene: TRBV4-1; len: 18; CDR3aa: CASSQEVAGTGANYGYTF; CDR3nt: TGCGCCAGCAGCCAAGAAGTAGCCGGGACAGGTGCTAACTATGGCTACACCTTC
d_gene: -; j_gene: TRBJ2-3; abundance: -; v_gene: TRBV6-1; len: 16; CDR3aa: CASREPYGYLTDTQYF; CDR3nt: TGTGCCAGCAGAGAGCCCTACGGATACCTCACAGATACGCAGTATTTT
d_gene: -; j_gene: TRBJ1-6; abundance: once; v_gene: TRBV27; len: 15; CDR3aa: CASSFGPGGRSPLHF; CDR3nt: TGTGCCAGCAGTTTTGGCCCCGGGGGCAGGTCACCCCTCCACTTT
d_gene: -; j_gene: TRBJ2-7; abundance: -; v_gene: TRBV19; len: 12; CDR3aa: CASSMDLREQYF; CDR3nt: TGTGCCAGTAGTATGGACCTCCGCGAGCAGTACTTC
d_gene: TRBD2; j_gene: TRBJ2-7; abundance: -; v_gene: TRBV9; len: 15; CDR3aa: CASSPWTGGSYEQYF; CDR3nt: TGTGCCAGCAGCCCGTGGACGGGGGGTTCCTACGAGCAGTACTTC
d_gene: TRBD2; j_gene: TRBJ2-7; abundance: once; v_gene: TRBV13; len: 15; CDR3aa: CASSASWREGFEQYF; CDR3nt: TGTGCCAGCAGCGCCTCCTGGCGGGAGGGCTTCGAGCAGTACTTC
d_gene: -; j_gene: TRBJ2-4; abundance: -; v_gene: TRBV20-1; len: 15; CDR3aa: CSARDLQGPGGIQYF; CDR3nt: TGCAGTGCTAGAGATCTACAGGGCCCGGGGGGCATTCAGTACTTC
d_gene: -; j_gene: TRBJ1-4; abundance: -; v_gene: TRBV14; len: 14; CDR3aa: CASRKGGTFEKLFF; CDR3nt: TGTGCCAGCCGTAAGGGGGGGACCTTCGAAAAACTGTTTTTT
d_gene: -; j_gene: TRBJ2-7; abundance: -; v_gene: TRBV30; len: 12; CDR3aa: CASDVSSYEQYF; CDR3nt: TGTGCCTCAGATGTAAGCTCCTACGAGCAGTACTTC
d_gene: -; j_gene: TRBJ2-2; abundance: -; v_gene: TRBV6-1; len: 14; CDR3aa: CASSESGSTGELFF; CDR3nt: TGTGCCAGCAGTGAAAGTGGTAGCACCGGGGAGCTGTTTTTT
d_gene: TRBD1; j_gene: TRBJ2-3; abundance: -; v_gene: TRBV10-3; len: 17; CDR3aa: CAISESAGGFGTDTQYF; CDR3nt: TGTGCCATCAGTGAGTCGGCAGGGGGCTTCGGCACAGATACGCAGTATTTT
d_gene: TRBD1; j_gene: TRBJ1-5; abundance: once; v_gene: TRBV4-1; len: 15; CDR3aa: CASSPRLGQGKPQHF; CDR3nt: TGCGCCAGCAGCCCCCGCCTGGGACAGGGTAAGCCCCAGCATTTT
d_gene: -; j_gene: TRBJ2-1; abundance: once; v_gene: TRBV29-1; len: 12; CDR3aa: CSVGQFYGEQFF; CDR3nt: TGCAGCGTTGGTCAGTTTTACGGTGAGCAGTTCTTC
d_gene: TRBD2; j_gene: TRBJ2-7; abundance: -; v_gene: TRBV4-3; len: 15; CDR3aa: CASSQGLADYYEQYF; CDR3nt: TGCGCCAGCAGCCAAGGGCTAGCGGATTATTACGAGCAGTACTTC
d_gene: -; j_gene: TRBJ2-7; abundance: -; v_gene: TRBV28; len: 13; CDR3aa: CASSLKPEYEQYF; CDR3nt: TGTGCCAGCAGTTTAAAACCTGAATACGAGCAGTACTTC
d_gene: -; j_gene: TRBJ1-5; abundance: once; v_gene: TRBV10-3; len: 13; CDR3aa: CAISESSILPQHF; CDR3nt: TGTGCCATCAGTGAGTCGAGTATCCTCCCCCAGCATTTT
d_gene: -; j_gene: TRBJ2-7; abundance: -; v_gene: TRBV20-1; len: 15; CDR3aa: CSARTGLAPGAEQYF; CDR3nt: TGCAGTGCTAGGACGGGGTTGGCGCCTGGGGCCGAGCAGTACTTC
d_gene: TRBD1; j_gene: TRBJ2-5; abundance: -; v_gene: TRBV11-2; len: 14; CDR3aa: CASSPPTGEETQYF; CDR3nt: TGTGCCAGCAGCCCCCCAACAGGGGAGGAGACCCAGTACTTC
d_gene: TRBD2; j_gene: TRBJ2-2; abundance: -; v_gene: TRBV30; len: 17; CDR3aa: CAWSILAGGRHTGELFF; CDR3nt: TGTGCCTGGAGTATACTAGCGGGGGGGCGGCACACCGGGGAGCTGTTTTTT
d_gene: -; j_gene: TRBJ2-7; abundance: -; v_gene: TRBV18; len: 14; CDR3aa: CASSRPPQEDEQYF; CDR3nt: TGTGCCAGCTCCCGACCGCCTCAGGAGGACGAGCAGTACTTC
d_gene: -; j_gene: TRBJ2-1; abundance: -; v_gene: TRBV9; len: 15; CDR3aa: CASSPSPGSYNEQFF; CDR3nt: TGTGCCAGCAGCCCCTCCCCTGGGTCCTACAATGAGCAGTTCTTC
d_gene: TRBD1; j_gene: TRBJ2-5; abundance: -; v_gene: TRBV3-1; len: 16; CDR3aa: CASTQIGNRGQETQYF; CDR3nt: TGTGCCAGCACCCAGATAGGTAACAGGGGACAAGAGACCCAGTACTTC
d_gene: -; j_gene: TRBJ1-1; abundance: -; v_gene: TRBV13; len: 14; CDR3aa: CASSLVGGNTEAFF; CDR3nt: TGTGCCAGCAGCTTAGTCGGGGGGAACACTGAAGCTTTCTTT
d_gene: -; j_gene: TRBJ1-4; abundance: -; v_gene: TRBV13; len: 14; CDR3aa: CASTFSSDNEKLFF; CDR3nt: TGTGCCAGCACATTTTCGTCAGATAATGAAAAACTGTTTTTT
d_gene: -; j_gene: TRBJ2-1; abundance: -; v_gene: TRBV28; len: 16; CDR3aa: CASIDSGGSSYNEQFF; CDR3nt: TGTGCCAGCATCGATAGCGGAGGAAGCTCCTACAATGAGCAGTTCTTC
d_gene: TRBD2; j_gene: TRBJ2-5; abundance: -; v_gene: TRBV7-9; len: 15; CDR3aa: CASSLGTSGEETQYF; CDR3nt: TGTGCCAGCAGCTTAGGGACTAGCGGGGAAGAGACCCAGTACTTC
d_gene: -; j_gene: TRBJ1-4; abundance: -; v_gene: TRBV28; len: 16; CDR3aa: CATLGVGQATNEKLFF; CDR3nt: TGTGCCACCCTGGGGGTGGGACAAGCAACTAATGAAAAACTGTTTTTT
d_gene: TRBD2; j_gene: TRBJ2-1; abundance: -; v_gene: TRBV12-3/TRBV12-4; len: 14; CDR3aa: CASRSTSGGVEQFF; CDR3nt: TGTGCCAGCAGGTCGACTAGCGGGGGGGTTGAGCAGTTCTTC
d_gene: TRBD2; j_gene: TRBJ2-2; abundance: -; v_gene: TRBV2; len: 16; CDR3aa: CASRAGEGANTGELFF; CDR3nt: TGTGCCAGCCGGGCCGGGGAGGGCGCGAACACCGGGGAGCTGTTTTTT
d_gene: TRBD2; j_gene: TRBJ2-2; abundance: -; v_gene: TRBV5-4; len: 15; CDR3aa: CASRPSGEDTGELFF; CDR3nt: TGTGCCAGCAGACCGAGCGGGGAGGACACCGGGGAGCTGTTTTTT
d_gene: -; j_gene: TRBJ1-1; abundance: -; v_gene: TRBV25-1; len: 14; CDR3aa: CASRAQGLGGEAFF; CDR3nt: TGTGCCAGCAGGGCCCAGGGACTCGGGGGTGAAGCTTTCTTT
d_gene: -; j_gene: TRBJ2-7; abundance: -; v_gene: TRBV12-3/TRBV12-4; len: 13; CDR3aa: CASRDSNFYEQYF; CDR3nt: TGTGCCAGCAGGGACAGCAATTTCTACGAGCAGTACTTC
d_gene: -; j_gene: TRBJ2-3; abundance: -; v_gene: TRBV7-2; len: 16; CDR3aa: CASSQYRVRGTDTQYF; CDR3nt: TGTGCCAGCAGTCAATACAGGGTACGAGGCACAGATACGCAGTATTTT
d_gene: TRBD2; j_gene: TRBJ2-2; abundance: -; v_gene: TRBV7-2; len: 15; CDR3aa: CASSPGLAGAGELFF; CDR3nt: TGTGCCAGCAGCCCGGGACTAGCGGGAGCCGGGGAGCTGTTTTTT
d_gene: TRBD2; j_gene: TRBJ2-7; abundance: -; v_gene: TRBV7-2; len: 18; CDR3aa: CASSFFVERGAPLYEQYF; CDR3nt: TGTGCCAGCAGTTTTTTCGTGGAGCGGGGGGCACCCTTATACGAGCAGTACTTC
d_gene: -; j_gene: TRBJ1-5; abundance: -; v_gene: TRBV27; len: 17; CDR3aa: CASSPGPVQGANQPQHF; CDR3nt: TGTGCCAGCAGTCCGGGACCCGTCCAGGGAGCTAATCAGCCCCAGCATTTT